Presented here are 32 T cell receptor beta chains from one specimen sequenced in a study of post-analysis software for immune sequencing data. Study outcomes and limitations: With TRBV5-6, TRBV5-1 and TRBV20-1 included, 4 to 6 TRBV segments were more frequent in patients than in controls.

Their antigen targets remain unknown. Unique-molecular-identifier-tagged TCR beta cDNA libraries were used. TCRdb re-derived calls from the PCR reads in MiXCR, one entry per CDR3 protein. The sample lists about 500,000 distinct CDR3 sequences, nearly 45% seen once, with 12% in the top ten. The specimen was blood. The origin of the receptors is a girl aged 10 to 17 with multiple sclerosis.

In DNA form, the CDR3 reads TGCAGTGCTAGTCCGGGTAGCGGGAGGAAAATATCTTACAATGAGCAGTTCTTC. Translation gives CSASPGSGRKISYNEQFF. The chain links TRBV20-1 to TRBJ2-1; 10 bases map to TRBD2. Germline V lookup: CDR1 DFQATT, CDR2 SNEGSKA (reference sequence). CDR3 length: 18 amino acids. V lost 3 bases to trimming and J lost 4 bases; unmatched junction nucleotides: 15.

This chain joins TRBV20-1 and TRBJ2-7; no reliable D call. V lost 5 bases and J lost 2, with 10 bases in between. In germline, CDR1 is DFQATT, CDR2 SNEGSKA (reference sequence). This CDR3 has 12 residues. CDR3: CSAGRPPYEQYF. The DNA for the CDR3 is TGCAGTGCTGGGCGGCCCCCCTACGAGCAGTACTTC.

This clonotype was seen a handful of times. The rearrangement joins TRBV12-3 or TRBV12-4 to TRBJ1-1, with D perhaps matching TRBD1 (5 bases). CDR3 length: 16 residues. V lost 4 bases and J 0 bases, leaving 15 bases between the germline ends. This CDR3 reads CASSSGGGLMNTEAFF. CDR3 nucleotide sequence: TGTGCCAGCAGTTCCGGGGGAGGGCTCATGAACACTGAAGCTTTCTTT.

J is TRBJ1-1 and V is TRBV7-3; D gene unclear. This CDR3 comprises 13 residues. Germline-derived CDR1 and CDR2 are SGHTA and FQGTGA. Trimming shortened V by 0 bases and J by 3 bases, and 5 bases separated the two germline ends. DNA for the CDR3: TGTGCCAGCAGCTTAACGGTGGACACTGAAGCTTTCTTT. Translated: CASSLTVDTEAFF.

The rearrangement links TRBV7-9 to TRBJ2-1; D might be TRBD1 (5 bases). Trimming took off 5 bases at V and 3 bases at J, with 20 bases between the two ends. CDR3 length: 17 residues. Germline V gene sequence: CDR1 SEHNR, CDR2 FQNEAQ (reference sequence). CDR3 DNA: TGTGCCAGCAGCGAAACGAACAGGATTTACTTCTACAATGAGCAGTTCTTC. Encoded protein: CASSETNRIYFYNEQFF.

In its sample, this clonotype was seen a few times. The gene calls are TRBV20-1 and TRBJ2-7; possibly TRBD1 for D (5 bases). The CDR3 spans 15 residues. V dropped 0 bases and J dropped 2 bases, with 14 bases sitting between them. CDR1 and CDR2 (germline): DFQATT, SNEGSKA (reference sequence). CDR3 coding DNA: TGCAGTGCTAGAGATAAGGGGTCGGTGACCTACGAGCAGTACTTC. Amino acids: CSARDKGSVTYEQYF.

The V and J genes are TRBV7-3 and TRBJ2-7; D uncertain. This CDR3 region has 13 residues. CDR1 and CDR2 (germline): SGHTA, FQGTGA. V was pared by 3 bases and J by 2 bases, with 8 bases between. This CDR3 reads CASSFGSPYEQYF. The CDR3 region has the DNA TGTGCCAGCAGCTTCGGGTCTCCCTACGAGCAGTACTTC.

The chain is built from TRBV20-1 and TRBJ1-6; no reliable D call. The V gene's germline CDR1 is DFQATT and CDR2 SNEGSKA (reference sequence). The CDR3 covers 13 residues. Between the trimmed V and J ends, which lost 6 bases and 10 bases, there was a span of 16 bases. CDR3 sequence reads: CSAKEANESPLHF. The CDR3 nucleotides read TGCAGTGCAAAAGAGGCCAATGAGTCACCCCTCCACTTT.

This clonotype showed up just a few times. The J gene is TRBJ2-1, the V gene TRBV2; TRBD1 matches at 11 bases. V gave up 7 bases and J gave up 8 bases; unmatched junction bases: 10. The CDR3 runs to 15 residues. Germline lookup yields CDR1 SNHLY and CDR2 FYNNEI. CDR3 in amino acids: CASNGDRGFGDEQFF. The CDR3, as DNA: TGTGCCAGCAACGGGGACAGGGGGTTTGGGGATGAGCAGTTCTTC.

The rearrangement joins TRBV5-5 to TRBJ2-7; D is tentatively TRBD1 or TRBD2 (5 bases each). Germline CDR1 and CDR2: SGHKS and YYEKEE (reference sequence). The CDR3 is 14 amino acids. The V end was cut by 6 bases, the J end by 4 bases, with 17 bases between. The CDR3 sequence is CASTDTGPIYEQYF. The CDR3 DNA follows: TGTGCCAGCACCGATACGGGACCTATTTACGAGCAGTACTTC.

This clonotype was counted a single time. Here the CDR3 reads CASSIQGGNEQYF. The CDR3, as DNA: TGTGCCAGCAGTATACAGGGGGGCAACGAGCAGTACTTC. This chain links TRBV6-2 or TRBV6-3 with TRBJ2-7; 8 nucleotides line up with TRBD1. This CDR3 comprises 13 residues. After removal of 5 bases from V and 5 bases from J, the junction contained 5 bases not matched to a gene. Per the germline V gene, CDR1 is MNHEY and CDR2 is SVGEGT.

This CDR3 is CASSGPGFHGYTF. CDR3 DNA: TGTGCCAGCAGCGGACCGGGTTTCCATGGCTACACCTTC. The chain couples TRBV27 to TRBJ1-2; D gene ambiguous. Germline assignment: CDR1 MNHEY and CDR2 SMNVEV (reference sequence). The CDR3 has 13 residues. V lost 6 bases and J lost 6, with 14 bases in between.

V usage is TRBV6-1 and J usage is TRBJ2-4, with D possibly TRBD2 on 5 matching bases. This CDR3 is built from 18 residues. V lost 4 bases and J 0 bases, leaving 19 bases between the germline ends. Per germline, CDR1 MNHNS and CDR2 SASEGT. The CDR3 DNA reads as TGTGCCAGCAGTGCCGAGGTACCGGGAAAGATAGCCAAAAACATTCAGTACTTC. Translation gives CASSAEVPGKIAKNIQYF.

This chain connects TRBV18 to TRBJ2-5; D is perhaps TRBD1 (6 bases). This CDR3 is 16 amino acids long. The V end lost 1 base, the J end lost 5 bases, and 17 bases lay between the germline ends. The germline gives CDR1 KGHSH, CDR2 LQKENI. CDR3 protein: CASSPLGQPRGETQYF. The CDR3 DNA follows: TGTGCCAGCTCACCACTCGGACAGCCTAGAGGGGAGACCCAGTACTTC.

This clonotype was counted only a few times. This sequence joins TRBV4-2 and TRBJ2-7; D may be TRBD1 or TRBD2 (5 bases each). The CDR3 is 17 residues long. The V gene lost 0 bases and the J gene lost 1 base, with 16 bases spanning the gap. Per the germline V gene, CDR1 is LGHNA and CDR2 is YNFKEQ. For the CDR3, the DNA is TGTGCCAGCAGCCAAGAAGTTTACCAGGGAGAATCCTACGAGCAGTACTTC. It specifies CASSQEVYQGESYEQYF.

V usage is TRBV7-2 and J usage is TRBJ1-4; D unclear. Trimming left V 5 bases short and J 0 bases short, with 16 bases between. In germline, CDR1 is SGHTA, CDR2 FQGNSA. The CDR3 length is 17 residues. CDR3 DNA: TGTGCCAGCAGCCTCCGGACTCTCCCAGCAACTAATGAAAAACTGTTTTTT. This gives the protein CASSLRTLPATNEKLFF. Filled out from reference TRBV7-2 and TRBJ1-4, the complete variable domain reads GAGVSQSPSNKVTEKGKDVELRCDPISGHTALYWYRQSLGQGLEFLIYFQGNSAPDKSGLPSDRFSAERTGGSVSTLTIQRTQQEDSAVYLCASSLRTLPATNEKLFFGSGTQLSVL.

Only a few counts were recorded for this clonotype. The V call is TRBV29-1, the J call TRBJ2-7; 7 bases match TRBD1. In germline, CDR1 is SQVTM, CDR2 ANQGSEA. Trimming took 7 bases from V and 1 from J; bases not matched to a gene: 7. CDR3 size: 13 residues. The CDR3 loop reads CSGTGTDSYEQYF. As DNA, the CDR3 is TGCAGCGGAACCGGGACAGATTCCTACGAGCAGTACTTC.

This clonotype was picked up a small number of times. The CDR3 region is CASSFYGADYEQYF. CDR3 coding DNA: TGTGCCAGCAGTTTTTACGGGGCTGACTACGAGCAGTACTTC. The V call is TRBV12-3 or TRBV12-4, the J call TRBJ2-7; D is tentatively TRBD1 or TRBD2 (5 bases each). This CDR3 is 14 amino acids long. Trimming left V 3 bases short and J 3 bases short, with 12 bases between.

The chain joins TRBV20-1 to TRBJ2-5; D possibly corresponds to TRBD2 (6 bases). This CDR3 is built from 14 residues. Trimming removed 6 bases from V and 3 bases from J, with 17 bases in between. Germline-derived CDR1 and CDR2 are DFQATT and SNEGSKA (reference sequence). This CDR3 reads CSARSTGGKETQYF. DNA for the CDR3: TGCAGTGCCCGGTCGACTGGCGGGAAAGAGACCCAGTACTTC.

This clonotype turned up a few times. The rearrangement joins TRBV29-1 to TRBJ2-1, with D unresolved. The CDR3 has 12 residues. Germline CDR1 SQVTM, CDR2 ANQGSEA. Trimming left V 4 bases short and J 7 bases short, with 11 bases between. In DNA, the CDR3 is TGCAGCGTTGTGAGTCTAGGGAATGAGCAGTTCTTC. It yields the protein CSVVSLGNEQFF.

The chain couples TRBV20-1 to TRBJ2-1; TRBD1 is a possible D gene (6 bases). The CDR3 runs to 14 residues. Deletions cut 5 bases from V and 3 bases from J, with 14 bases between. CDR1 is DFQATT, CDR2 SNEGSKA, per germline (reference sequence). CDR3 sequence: CSADKGTSYNEQFF. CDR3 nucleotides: TGCAGTGCTGATAAAGGGACAAGCTACAATGAGCAGTTCTTC.

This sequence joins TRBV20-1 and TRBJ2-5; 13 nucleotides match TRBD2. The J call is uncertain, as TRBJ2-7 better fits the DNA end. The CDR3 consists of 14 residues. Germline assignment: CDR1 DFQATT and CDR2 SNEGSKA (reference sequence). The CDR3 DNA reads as TGCAGTGCTCAGGGACTAGCGGGAAGCTACGAGCAGTACTTC. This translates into CSAQGLAGSYEQYF.

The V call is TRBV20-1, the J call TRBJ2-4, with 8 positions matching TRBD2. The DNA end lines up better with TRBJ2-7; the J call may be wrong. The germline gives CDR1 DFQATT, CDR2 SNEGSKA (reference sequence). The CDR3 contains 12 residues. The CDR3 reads CSATGGAYEQYF. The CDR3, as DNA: TGCAGTGCTACGGGGGGGGCCTACGAGCAGTACTTC.

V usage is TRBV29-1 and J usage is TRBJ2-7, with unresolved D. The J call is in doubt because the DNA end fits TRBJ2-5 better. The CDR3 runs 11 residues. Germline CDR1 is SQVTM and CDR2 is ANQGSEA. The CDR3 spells CSVEMGETQYF. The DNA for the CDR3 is TGCAGCGTTGAAATGGGAGAGACCCAGTACTTC.

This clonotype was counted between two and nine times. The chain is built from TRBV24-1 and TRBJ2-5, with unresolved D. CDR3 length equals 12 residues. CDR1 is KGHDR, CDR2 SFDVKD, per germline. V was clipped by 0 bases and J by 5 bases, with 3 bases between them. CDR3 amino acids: CATSDLLETQYF. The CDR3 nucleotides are TGTGCCACCAGTGATTTGCTTGAGACCCAGTACTTC.

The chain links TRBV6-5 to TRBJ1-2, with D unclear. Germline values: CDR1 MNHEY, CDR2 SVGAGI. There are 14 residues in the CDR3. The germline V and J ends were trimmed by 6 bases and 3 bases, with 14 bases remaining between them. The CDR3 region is CASRRGRVDYGYTF. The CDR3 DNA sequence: TGTGCCAGCAGACGAGGGAGGGTCGACTATGGCTACACCTTC.

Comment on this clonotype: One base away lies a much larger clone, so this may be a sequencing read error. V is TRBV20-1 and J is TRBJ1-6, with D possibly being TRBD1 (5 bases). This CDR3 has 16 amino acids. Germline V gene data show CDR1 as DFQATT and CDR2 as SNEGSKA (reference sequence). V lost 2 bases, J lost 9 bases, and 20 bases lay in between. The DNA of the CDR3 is TGCAGTGCTAGACTACCGCGGGAAAAGGGGAGTTCACCCCTCCACTTT. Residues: CSARLPREKGSSPLHF.

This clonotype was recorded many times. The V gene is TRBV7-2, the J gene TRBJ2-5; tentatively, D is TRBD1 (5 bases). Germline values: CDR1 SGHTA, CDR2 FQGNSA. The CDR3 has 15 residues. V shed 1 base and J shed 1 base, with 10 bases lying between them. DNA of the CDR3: TGTGCCAGCAGCTTAGGGGTGGACACCCAAGAGACCCAGTACTTC. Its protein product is CASSLGVDTQETQYF.

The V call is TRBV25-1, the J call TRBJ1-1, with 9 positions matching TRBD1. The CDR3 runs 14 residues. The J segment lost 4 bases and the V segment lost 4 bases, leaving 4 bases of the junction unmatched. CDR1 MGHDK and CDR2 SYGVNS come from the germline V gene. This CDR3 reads CASSAGQGRTEAFF. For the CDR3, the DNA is TGTGCCAGCAGTGCAGGACAGGGGCGCACTGAAGCTTTCTTT.

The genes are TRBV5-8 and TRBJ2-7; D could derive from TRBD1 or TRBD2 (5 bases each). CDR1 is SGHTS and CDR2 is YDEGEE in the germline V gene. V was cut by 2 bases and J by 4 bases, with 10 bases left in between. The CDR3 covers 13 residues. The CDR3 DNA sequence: TGTGCCAGCAGCTTTGACAGAGGGTACGAGCAGTACTTC. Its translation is CASSFDRGYEQYF.

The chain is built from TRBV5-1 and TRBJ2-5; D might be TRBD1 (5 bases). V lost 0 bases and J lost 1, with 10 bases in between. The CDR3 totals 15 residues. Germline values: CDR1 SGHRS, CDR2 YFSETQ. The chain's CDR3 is CASSLGPTGQETQYF. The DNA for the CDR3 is TGCGCCAGCAGCTTGGGACCCACAGGCCAAGAGACCCAGTACTTC.

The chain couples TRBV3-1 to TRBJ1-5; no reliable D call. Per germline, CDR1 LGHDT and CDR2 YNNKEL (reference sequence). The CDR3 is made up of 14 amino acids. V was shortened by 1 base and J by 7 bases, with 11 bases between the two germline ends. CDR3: CASSQGLGLQPQHF. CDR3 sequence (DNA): TGTGCCAGCAGCCAAGGGTTAGGGCTCCAGCCCCAGCATTTT.